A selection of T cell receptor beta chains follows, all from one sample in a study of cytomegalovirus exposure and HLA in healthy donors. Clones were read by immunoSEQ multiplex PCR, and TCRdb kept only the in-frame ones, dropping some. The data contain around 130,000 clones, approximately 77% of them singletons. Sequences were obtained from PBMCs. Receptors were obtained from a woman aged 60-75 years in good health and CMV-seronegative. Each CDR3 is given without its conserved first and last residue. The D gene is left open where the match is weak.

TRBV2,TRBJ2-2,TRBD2,ASSERATSGGPRLGSGELF
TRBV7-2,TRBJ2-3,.,ASSVQRDTQY
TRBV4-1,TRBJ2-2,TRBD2,ASSQEFGGWTGELF
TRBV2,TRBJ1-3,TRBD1,ASSPAPGQGVSGNTIY
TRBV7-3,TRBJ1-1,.,ASSLTGGGRNTEAF
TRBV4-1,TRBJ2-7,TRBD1,ASSQIGQGRRYEQY
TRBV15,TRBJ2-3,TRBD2,ATSRDSYSGRYTDTQY
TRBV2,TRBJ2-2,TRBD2,ASRGAGELF
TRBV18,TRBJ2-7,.,ASSPVGGDGEQY
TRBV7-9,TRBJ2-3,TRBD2,ASTQTLSRGGPLDTQY
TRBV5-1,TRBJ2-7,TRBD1,ASSLEDRATEQY
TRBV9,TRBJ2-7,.,ASSPWESSYEQY
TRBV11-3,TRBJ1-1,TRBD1,ASSPRQGGTEAF
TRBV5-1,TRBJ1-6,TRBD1,ASSVRPPGQGWSSPLH
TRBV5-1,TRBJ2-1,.,ASSLASSYNEQF
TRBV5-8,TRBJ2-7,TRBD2,ASSLELAGGHEQY
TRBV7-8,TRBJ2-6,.,ASSSLRSSGANALT
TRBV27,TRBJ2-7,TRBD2,ASSLTGLADAYEQY
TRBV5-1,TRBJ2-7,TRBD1,ASSLPGGGYEQY
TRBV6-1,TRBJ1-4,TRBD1,ASSELYRGGAAEKLF
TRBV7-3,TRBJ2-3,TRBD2,ASSLIPGGTDTQY
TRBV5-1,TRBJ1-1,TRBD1,ASTGTGVMNTEAF
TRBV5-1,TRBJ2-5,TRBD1,ASAQGAQETQY
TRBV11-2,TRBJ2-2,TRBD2,ASSPSGSRTGELF
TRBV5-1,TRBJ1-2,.,ASSPATTIYYGYT
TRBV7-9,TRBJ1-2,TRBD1,ASSSTGTNYGYT
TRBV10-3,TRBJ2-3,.,AISQTEIGLALTDTQY
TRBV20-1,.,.,SAPIGHEQY
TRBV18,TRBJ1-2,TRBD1,ASSPPTGGDYGYT
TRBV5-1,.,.,ASGKGRAYEQY
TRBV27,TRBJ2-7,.,ASSLKGPPWEQY
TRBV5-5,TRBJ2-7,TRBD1,ASSPDRGWEQY
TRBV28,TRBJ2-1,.,ASTEGLYNEQF
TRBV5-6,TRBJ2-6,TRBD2,ASSLIGGAGANVLT
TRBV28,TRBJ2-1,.,ASSPWVLDTYNEQF
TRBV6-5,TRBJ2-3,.,ASSPGHPADTQY
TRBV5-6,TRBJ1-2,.,ASSFPDIPNYGYT
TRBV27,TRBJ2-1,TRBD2,ASSLNRLAGAWEQF
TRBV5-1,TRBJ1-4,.,ASSLSSTNEKLF
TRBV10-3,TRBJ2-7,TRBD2,AIGTSGNYEQY